The TCR beta chain described here comes from a study of cytomegalovirus exposure and HLA in healthy donors. Study summary: Among the 398 donors who were genotyped, over 70% fell in the genetic ancestry cluster that is associated with self-reported Caucasian donors.

The CDR3 runs to 15 residues. Germline V gene lookup returns CDR1 LNHNV and CDR2 YYDKDF (reference sequence). The V and J ends lost 4 bases and 5 bases, in that order; junction bases with no gene match: 6. PCR involved 60 Vbeta and 13 Jbeta primers. TCRdb's table, derived via immunoSEQ multiplex PCR, lists solely in-frame clones and lacks some. Its table records about 75,000 clones. Sequencing was carried out using PBMCs. The gene calls are TRBV15 and TRBJ2-3; 10 bases are a match to TRBD2. The sequence derives from a man aged 18 to 35 in good health and CMV-seropositive. This CDR3 reads CATSTGTSEGDTQYF. The CDR3 bases are TGTGCCACCAGCACCGGGACTAGCGAGGGAGATACGCAGTATTTT.